This T cell receptor (beta chain) is drawn from a study of T cells in Graves' hyperthyroidism and ophthalmopathy. The wider study: Staff took peripheral blood when the initial diagnosis was made, before any treatment began.

The germline gives CDR1 DFQATT, CDR2 SNEGSKA (reference sequence). The CDR3 loop spans 13 amino acids. V dropped 5 bases and J dropped 7; count of bases not matched to a gene: 7. Amplification yielded TCR beta CDR3 regions, with RNA transcripts as the source. TCR CDR3 regions were first amplified by RT-PCR with HTBI primers. MiXCR, applied by TCRdb to the multiplex PCR reads, yields one record per CDR3 protein. This repertoire shows 750,000 to 950,000 distinct CDR3 sequences, 35% to 40% found once; its top ten account for 7% to 10%. Every diagnosis used clinical symptoms, serum thyroxine and TRAb, thyroid ultrasound and orbital computed tomography.

The chain uses TRBV20-1 and TRBJ1-4; 7 bases agree with TRBD1. The TCR originated in a man between 18 and 35 years old with Graves' hyperthyroidism. The sequencing input was blood. The CDR3 DNA is TGCAGTGCTGGGCAGGGGGGTAGTGAAAAACTGTTTTTT. This sequence encodes CSAGQGGSEKLFF.